These 24 T cell receptor beta chains came from one sample sequenced in a study of T-cell memory formation after mild COVID-19. TCRdb re-called the 5' RACE reads with MiXCR, one entry per CDR3 protein. The sample lists about 160,000 distinct CDR3 sequences, around a third occurring once. The sample consisted of PBMCs or a T cell subset sorted from them (not recorded which). These receptor sequences come from an adult woman who had mild COVID-19 (a few samples of this study predate the infection). Cell type and time point are not known.

The V and J genes are TRBV11-2 and TRBJ2-5, with 8 positions matching TRBD2. Looked up from germline, CDR1 is SGHAT and CDR2 is FQNNGV. V lost 3 bases to trimming and J lost 6 bases; unmatched junction nucleotides: 3. This CDR3 has 13 amino acids. CDR3 in DNA: TGTGCCAGCAGCTTCGCGGGGGGCCAGACCCAGTACTTC. It codes for CASSFAGGQTQYF.

The chain uses TRBV18 and TRBJ2-5, with 9 positions matching TRBD1. The CDR3 is made up of 14 amino acids. Germline CDR1 and CDR2: KGHSH and LQKENI. Unmatched junction bases numbered 5, after V lost 4 bases and J lost 5 bases. CDR3 loop: CASSLTDRGETQYF. The CDR3 DNA reads as TGTGCCAGCTCACTAACGGACAGGGGTGAGACCCAGTACTTC.

This clonotype appeared a few times. This chain joins TRBV9 and TRBJ2-7; 8 bases fit TRBD2. The CDR3 runs to 14 residues. Trimming cost V 4 bases and J 5 bases; bases outside gene matches: 8. Germline CDR1 reads SGDLS; CDR2 reads YYNGEE. The CDR3 DNA follows: TGTGCCAGCAGCCCGGTACTAGCGGCTCACGAGCAGTACTTC. Its protein is CASSPVLAAHEQYF.

V gene TRBV24-1 combines with J gene TRBJ2-1, with a tentative D call TRBD1 (5 bases). The germline V and J ends were trimmed by 5 bases and 6 bases, with 13 bases remaining between them. This CDR3 has 14 amino acids. The germline CDR1 and CDR2 sequences are KGHDR and SFDVKD. Here the CDR3 reads CATSASGIPNEQFF. The CDR3 DNA follows: TGTGCCACCAGTGCGTCAGGGATTCCCAATGAGCAGTTCTTC.

This clonotype was detected only a few times. The rearrangement links TRBV2 to TRBJ2-1; possibly TRBD2 for D (6 bases). Germline V gene data show CDR1 as SNHLY and CDR2 as FYNNEI. The CDR3 is 14 amino acids. V was pared by 0 bases and J by 4 bases, with 7 bases between. CDR3 in amino acids: CASSEASGYNEQFF. In nucleotides, the CDR3 is TGTGCCAGCAGTGAAGCTAGCGGTTACAATGAGCAGTTCTTC.

In this sample, this clonotype turned up many times. The V gene is TRBV18, the J gene TRBJ2-7, with TRBD1 matching over 9 bases. The V gene end was trimmed by 3 bases and the J gene end by 3 bases; junction bases not matched to a gene: 9. Germline V gives CDR1 KGHSH, CDR2 LQKENI. The CDR3 spans 16 residues. CDR3 sequence: CASSPTGTGQLYEQYF. CDR3 bases: TGTGCCAGCTCACCTACCGGGACAGGGCAACTCTACGAGCAGTACTTC.

This chain links TRBV6-5 with TRBJ1-2; D possibly corresponds to TRBD1 (5 bases). The CDR3 loop spans 17 amino acids. Germline CDR1 and CDR2: MNHEY and SVGAGI. Trimming removed 0 bases at V and 4 bases at J, with 18 bases between. The CDR3 nucleotides are TGTGCCAGCAGTTACTCGGCTGGTCGGGCAGGGCCCTATGGCTACACCTTC. This translates into CASSYSAGRAGPYGYTF.

The J gene is TRBJ2-3, the V gene TRBV6-5, with D uncertain. This CDR3 contains 13 residues. Germline loops: CDR1 MNHEY, CDR2 SVGAGI. Trimming took 2 bases from V and 1 from J, leaving 4 bases between them. CDR3 bases: TGTGCCAGCAGTTACCAGGGCACAGATACGCAGTATTTT. This encodes CASSYQGTDTQYF.

A few counts support this clonotype. The chain has TRBV29-1 and TRBJ2-7; perhaps TRBD2 as D (7 bases). V was clipped by 7 bases and J by 5 bases, with 18 bases between them. The CDR3 length is 13 residues. Germline CDR1 is SQVTM and CDR2 is ANQGSEA. Here the CDR3 DNA reads TGCAGCGGAGGGGGACGACTAGCCGACGAGCAGTACTTC. Its protein is CSGGGRLADEQYF.

This clonotype has just a few counts. V gene TRBV5-1 combines with J gene TRBJ2-1; 11 positions agree with TRBD2. V trimming: 1 base; J trimming: 7 bases; junction bases outside the gene matches: 10. There are 17 residues in the CDR3. Per the germline V gene, CDR1 is SGHRS and CDR2 is YFSETQ. CDR3 residues: CASSLSTSGRLGNEQFF. The CDR3 region has the DNA TGCGCCAGCAGCTTGTCCACTAGCGGGAGACTGGGAAATGAGCAGTTCTTC.

The gene calls are TRBV5-5 and TRBJ1-2; D gene uncertain. Germline V lookup: CDR1 SGHKS, CDR2 YYEKEE (reference sequence). The CDR3 is made up of 14 amino acids. V lost 1 base to trimming and J lost 2 bases, with 9 bases between them. Here the CDR3 reads CASSLMPGNYGYTF. The CDR3 nucleotides read TGTGCCAGCAGCTTGATGCCGGGGAACTATGGCTACACCTTC.

CDR3 amino acids: CASSRQSSGGYTF. DNA for the CDR3: TGTGCCAGCAGCCGACAGTCCTCTGGGGGCTACACCTTC. The rearrangement joins TRBV3-1 to TRBJ1-2, with D maybe TRBD1 (5 bases). This CDR3 comprises 13 residues. Germline loops: CDR1 LGHDT, CDR2 YNNKEL (reference sequence). V shed 4 bases and J shed 8 bases, with 14 bases lying between them.

This clonotype was counted between two and nine times. The CDR3 bases are TGCAGTGCTAGAGTTCTACAGGGGCGCTGGGCAGAGACCCAGTACTTC. Protein sequence: CSARVLQGRWAETQYF. J is TRBJ2-5 and V is TRBV20-1; TRBD1 matches at 7 bases. Germline CDR1 DFQATT, CDR2 SNEGSKA (reference sequence). V dropped 1 base and J dropped 4; count of bases not matched to a gene: 12. This CDR3 spans 16 amino acids.

V usage is TRBV6-6 and J usage is TRBJ2-1; D gene uncertain. Germline V gene lookup returns CDR1 MNHNY and CDR2 SVGAGI (reference sequence). The V gene lost 2 bases and the J gene lost 0 bases, with 11 bases spanning the gap. The CDR3 extends over 16 amino acids. Here the CDR3 reads CASSYRVVGSYNEQFF. The CDR3 nucleotides are TGTGCCAGCAGTTACCGGGTGGTCGGCTCCTACAATGAGCAGTTCTTC.

The genes are TRBV21-1 and TRBJ1-6; TRBD1, the table's D call, was not compared with the DNA. TRBV21-1 is recorded as a pseudogene. This CDR3 comprises 16 residues. CDR3 bases: TGTGCCAGCAGCAAATGGGGGGCGGTGTATAATTCACCCCTCCACTTT. This gives the protein CASSKWGAVYNSPLHF.

This clonotype was found once. The gene calls are TRBV14 and TRBJ2-7; D remains unclear. CDR1 and CDR2 from the germline V gene are SGHDN and FVKESK. V was cut by 6 bases and J by 1 base, with 10 bases left in between. CDR3 length: 13 amino acids. The CDR3 DNA reads TGTGCCAGCAGACGAGGCGGTTCCTACGAGCAGTACTTC. Its translation is CASRRGGSYEQYF. The entire variable domain, with the rest obtained from reference TRBV14 and TRBJ2-7, is as follows: EAGVTQFPSHSVIEKGQTVTLRCDPISGHDNLYWYRRVMGKEIKFLLHFVKESKQDESGMPNNRFLAERTGGTYSTLKVQPAELEDSGVYFCASRRGGSYEQYFGPGTRLTVT.

This clonotype was seen more than once but under ten times. The rearrangement uses TRBV7-2 and TRBJ2-3, with a weak D call TRBD2 (6 bases). CDR3 size: 17 residues. The germline V gene encodes CDR1 SGHTA and CDR2 FQGNSA. V was pared by 2 bases and J by 1 base, with 16 bases between. CDR3 amino acids: CASSLRPRDFRTDTQYF. The CDR3 coding sequence is TGTGCCAGCAGCTTACGACCGAGGGACTTCCGCACAGATACGCAGTATTTT.

This rearrangement joins TRBV4-1 to TRBJ2-4; D may be TRBD2 (6 bases). The ends were cut back, 0 bases at V and 3 bases at J, with 18 bases in the middle. Germline CDR1 reads MGHRA; CDR2 reads YSYEKL. The CDR3 runs to 18 residues. The CDR3 is CASSQDQGGVSGKNIQYF. The CDR3 nucleotides are TGCGCCAGCAGCCAAGATCAGGGCGGGGTGAGTGGCAAAAACATTCAGTACTTC.

The J gene is TRBJ2-1, the V gene TRBV5-1; D is undetermined. The length of the CDR3 is 14 residues. Germline V gene lookup returns CDR1 SGHRS and CDR2 YFSETQ. Between the trimmed V and J ends, which lost 4 bases and 7 bases, there was a span of 15 bases. The DNA for the CDR3 is TGCGCCAGCAGCCCGTACTACCTTACGAATGAGCAGTTCTTC. Its protein product is CASSPYYLTNEQFF.

This clonotype was observed a few times. CDR3 nucleotides: TGCAGTGCATTGGGACTAGCTGACGAGCAGTACTTC. It encodes CSALGLADEQYF. The chain combines TRBV20-1 with TRBJ2-7; 9 positions agree with TRBD2. The germline CDR1 and CDR2 sequences are DFQATT and SNEGSKA (reference sequence). The J segment lost 5 bases and the V segment lost 6 bases, leaving 5 bases of the junction unmatched. The CDR3 runs to 12 residues.

The chain has TRBV6-2 or TRBV6-3 and TRBJ2-1; no definite D call. Germline V gene lookup returns CDR1 MNHEY and CDR2 SVGEGT. Trimming stripped 6 bases from V and 7 bases from J, with 13 bases between. CDR3 length: 13 residues. This CDR3 reads CASSDGPRNEQFF. The CDR3 nucleotides are TGTGCCAGCAGCGATGGACCCAGGAATGAGCAGTTCTTC.

The CDR3 DNA follows: TGCGCCAGCAGCTTTGGACAGAACACCGGGGAGCTGTTTTTT. Translation gives CASSFGQNTGELFF. The gene calls are TRBV5-1 and TRBJ2-2; a weak D match, TRBD1 (5 bases). CDR3 length: 14 amino acids. Germline assignment: CDR1 SGHRS and CDR2 YFSETQ. Trimming stripped 2 bases from V and 1 base from J, with 6 bases between.

This clonotype is judged medium-sized. V and J are TRBV10-3 and TRBJ1-3; D is undetermined. This CDR3 region has 12 residues. Germline CDR1 and CDR2: ENHRY and SYGVKD. V gave up 3 bases and J gave up 4 bases, with 4 bases separating them. CDR3 sequence reads: CAISDPGNTIYF. DNA of the CDR3: TGTGCCATCAGTGACCCCGGAAACACCATATATTTT.

This clonotype was detected a few times. The chain is built from TRBV12-3 or TRBV12-4 and TRBJ1-2, with D possibly being TRBD1 (6 bases). CDR3 length: 15 residues. Trimming shortened V by 0 bases and J by 3 bases, and 11 bases separated the two germline ends. Here the CDR3 reads CASSLARTVDYGYTF. CDR3 DNA: TGTGCCAGCAGTTTAGCGAGGACAGTGGACTATGGCTACACCTTC.